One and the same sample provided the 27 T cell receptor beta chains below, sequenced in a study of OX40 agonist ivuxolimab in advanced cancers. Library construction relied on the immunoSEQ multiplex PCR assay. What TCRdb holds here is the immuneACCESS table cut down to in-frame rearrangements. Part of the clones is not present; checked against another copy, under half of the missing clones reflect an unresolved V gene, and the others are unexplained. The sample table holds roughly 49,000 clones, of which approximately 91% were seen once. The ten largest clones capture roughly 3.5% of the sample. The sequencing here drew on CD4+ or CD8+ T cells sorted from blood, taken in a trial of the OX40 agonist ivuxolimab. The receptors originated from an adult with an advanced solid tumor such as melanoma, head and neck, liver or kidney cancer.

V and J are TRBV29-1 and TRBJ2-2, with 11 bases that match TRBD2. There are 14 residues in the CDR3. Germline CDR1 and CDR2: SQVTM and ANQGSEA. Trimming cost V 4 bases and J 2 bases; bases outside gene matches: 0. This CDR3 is CSVGLAGNTGELFF. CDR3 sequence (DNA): TGCAGCGTTGGACTAGCGGGAAACACCGGGGAGCTGTTTTTT.

The CDR3 region has the DNA TGCGCCAGCAGCCCGGACCCAACCAGGGAACTGTTTTTT. The encoded protein is CASSPDPTRELFF. The chain has TRBV5-1 and TRBJ1-4; D perhaps matches TRBD1 (5 bases). With 4 bases removed from V and 12 bases from J, the gap between germline ends came to 16 bases. The CDR3 loop spans 13 amino acids. The germline V gene encodes CDR1 SGHRS and CDR2 YFSETQ. Full variable domain (outside the CDR3, taken from reference TRBV5-1 and TRBJ1-4): KAGVTQTPRYLIKTRGQQVTLSCSPISGHRSVSWYQQTPGQGLQFLFEYFSETQRNKGNFPGRFSGRQFSNSRSEMNVSTLELGDSALYLCASSPDPTRELFFGSGTQLSVL.

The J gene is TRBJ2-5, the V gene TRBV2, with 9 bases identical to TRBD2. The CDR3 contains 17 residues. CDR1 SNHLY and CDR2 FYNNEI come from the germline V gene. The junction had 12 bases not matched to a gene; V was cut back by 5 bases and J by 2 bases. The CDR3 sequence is CASSRDRGGAVQETQYF. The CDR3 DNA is TGTGCCAGCAGTCGCGACCGCGGGGGGGCCGTACAAGAGACCCAGTACTTC.

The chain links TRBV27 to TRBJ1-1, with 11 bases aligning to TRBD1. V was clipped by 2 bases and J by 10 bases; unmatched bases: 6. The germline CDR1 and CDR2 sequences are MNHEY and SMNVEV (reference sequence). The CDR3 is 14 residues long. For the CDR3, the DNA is TGTGCCAGCAGTTTAACCGGGACAGGGGGTCGAGCTTTCTTT. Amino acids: CASSLTGTGGRAFF.

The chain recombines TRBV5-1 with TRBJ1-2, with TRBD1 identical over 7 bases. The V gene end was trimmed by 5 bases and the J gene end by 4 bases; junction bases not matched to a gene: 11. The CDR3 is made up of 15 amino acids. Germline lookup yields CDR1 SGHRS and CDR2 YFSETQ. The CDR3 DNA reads TGCGCCAGCAGTCCAGGAGACAGGGTTGTCTATGGCTACACCTTC. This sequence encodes CASSPGDRVVYGYTF.

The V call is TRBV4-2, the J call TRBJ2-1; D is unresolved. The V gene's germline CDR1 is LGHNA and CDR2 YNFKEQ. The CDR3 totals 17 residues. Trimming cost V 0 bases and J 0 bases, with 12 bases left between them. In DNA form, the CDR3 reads TGTGCCAGCAGCCAAGACGGCGGTAAGAGCTCCTACAATGAGCAGTTCTTC. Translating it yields CASSQDGGKSSYNEQFF.

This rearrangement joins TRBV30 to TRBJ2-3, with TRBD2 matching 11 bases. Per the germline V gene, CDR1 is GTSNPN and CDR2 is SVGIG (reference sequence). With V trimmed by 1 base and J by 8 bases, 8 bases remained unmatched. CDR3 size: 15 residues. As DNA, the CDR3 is TGTGCCTGGAGTGGCGGGACTAGCGGATACGGTACGCAGTATTTT. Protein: CAWSGGTSGYGTQYF.

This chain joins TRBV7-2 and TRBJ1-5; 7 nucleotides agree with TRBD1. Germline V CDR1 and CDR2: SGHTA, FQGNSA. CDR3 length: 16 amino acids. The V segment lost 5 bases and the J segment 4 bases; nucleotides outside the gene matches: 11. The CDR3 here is CASSLYGTAVNQPQHF. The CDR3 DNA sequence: TGTGCCAGCAGCCTCTACGGGACAGCTGTAAATCAGCCCCAGCATTTT.

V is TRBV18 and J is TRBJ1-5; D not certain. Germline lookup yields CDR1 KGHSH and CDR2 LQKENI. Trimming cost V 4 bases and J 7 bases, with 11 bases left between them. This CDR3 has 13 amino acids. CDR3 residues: CASSLRAEQPQHF. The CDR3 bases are TGTGCCAGCTCACTGAGGGCTGAGCAGCCCCAGCATTTT.

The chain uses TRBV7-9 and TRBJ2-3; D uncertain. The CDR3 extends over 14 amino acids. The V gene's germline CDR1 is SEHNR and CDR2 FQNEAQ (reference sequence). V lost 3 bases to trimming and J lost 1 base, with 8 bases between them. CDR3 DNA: TGTGCCAGCAGCTTGATTACCGGCACAGATACGCAGTATTTT. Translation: CASSLITGTDTQYF.

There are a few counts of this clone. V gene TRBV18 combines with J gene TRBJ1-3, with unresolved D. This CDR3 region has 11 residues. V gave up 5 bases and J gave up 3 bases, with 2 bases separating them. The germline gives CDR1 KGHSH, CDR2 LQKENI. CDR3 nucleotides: TGTGCCAGCTCAGGTGGAAACACCATATATTTT. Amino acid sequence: CASSGGNTIYF.

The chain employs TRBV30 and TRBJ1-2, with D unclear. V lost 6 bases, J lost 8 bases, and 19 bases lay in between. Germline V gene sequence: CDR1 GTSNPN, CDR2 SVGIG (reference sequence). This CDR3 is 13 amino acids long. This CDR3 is CACPSIWYGGYTF. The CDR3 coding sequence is TGTGCCTGTCCCTCAATCTGGTATGGCGGCTACACCTTC.

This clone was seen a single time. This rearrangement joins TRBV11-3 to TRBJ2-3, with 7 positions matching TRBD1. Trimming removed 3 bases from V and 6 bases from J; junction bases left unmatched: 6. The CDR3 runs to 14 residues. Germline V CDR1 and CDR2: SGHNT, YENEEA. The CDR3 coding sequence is TGTGCCAGCAGCTTGACAGGGAGTGAGGATACGCAGTATTTT. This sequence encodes CASSLTGSEDTQYF.

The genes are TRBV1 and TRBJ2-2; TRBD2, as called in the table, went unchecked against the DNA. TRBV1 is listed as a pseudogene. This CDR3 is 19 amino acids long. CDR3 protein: CTSSQGSRLAGAHTGELFF. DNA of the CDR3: TGCACCAGCAGCCAAGGATCGAGACTAGCGGGGGCACACACCGGGGAGCTGTTTTTT.

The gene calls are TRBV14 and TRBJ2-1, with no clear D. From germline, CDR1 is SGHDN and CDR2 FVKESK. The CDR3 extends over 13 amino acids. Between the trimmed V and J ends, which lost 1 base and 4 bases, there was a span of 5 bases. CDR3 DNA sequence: TGTGCCAGCAGCCAAGTACTGTACAATGAGCAGTTCTTC. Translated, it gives CASSQVLYNEQFF. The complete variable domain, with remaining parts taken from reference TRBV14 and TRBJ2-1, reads EAGVTQFPSHSVIEKGQTVTLRCDPISGHDNLYWYRRVMGKEIKFLLHFVKESKQDESGMPNNRFLAERTGGTYSTLKVQPAELEDSGVYFCASSQVLYNEQFFGPGTRLTVL.

CDR3 residues: CASSYASNSGNTIYF. CDR3 bases: TGTGCCAGCAGTTACGCGTCGAACTCTGGAAACACCATATATTTT. The gene calls are TRBV6-5 and TRBJ1-3; D unclear. CDR1 is MNHEY, CDR2 SVGAGI, per germline. With 2 bases removed from V and 0 bases from J, the gap between germline ends came to 8 bases. This CDR3 spans 15 amino acids.

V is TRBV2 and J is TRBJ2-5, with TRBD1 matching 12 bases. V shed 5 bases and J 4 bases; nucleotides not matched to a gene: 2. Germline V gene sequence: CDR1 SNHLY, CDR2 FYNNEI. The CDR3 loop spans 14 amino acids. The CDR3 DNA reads TGTGCCAGCAGTTGGGACAGGGGGCGAGAGACCCAGTACTTC. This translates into CASSWDRGRETQYF.

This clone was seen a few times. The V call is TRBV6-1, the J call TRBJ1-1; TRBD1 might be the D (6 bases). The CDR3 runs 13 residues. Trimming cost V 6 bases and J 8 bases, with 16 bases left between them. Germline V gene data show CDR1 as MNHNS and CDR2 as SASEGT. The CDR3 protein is CASRDRAFVEAFF. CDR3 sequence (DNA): TGTGCCAGCAGGGACAGAGCCTTTGTGGAAGCTTTCTTT.

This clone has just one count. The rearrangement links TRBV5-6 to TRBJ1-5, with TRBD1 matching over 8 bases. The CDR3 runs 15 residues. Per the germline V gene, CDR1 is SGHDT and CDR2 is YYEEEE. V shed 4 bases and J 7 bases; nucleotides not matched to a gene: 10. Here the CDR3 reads CASSQLDRDNQPQHF. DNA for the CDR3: TGTGCCAGCAGCCAATTGGACAGGGATAACCAGCCCCAGCATTTT. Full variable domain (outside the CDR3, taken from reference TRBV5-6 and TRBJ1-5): DAGVTQSPTHLIKTRGQQVTLRCSPKSGHDTVSWYQQALGQGPQFIFQYYEEEERQRGNFPDRFSGHQFPNYSSELNVNALLLGDSALYLCASSQLDRDNQPQHFGDGTRLSIL.

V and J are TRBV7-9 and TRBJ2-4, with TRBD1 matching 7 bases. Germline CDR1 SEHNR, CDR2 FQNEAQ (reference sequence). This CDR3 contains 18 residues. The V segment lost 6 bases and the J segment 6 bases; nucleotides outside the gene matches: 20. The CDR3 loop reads CASRKGQVEVMKGNIQYF. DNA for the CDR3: TGTGCCAGCAGAAAAGGACAGGTCGAAGTTATGAAGGGAAACATTCAGTACTTC.

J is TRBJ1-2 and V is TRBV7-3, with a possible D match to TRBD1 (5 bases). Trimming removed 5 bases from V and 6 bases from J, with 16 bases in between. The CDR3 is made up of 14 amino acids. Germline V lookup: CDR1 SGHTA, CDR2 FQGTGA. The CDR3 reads CASSAPGRGDGYTF. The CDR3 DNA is TGTGCCAGCAGCGCTCCGGGCCGGGGGGATGGCTACACCTTC.

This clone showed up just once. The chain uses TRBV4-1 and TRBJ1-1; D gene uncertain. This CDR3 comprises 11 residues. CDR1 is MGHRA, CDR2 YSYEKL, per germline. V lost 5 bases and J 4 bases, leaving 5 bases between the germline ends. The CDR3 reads CASSTFTEAFF. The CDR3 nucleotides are TGCGCCAGCAGCACGTTCACTGAAGCTTTCTTT.

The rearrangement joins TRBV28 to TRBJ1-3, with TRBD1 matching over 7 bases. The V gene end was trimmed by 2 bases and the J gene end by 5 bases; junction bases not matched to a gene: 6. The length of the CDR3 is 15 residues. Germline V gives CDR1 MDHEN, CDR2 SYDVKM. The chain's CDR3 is CASSLGRGPRNTIYF. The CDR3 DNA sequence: TGTGCCAGCAGTTTAGGTAGGGGGCCTAGAAACACCATATATTTT.

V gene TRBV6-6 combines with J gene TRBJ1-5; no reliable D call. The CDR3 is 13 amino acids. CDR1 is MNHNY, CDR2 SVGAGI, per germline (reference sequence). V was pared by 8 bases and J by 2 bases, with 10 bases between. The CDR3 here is CASGFRGNQPQHF. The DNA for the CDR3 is TGTGCCAGCGGGTTTCGGGGCAATCAGCCCCAGCATTTT.

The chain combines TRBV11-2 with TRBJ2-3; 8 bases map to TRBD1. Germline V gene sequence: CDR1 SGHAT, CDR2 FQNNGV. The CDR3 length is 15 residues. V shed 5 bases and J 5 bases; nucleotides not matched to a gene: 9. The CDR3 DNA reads TGTGCCAGCAGCGGGTGGACAGGGCCGGTAGATACGCAGTATTTT. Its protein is CASSGWTGPVDTQYF.

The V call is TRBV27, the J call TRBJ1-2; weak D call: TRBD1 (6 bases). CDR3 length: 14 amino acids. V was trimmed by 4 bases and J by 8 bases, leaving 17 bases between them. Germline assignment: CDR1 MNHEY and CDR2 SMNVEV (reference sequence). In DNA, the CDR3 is TGTGCCAGCAGTTCCTACAGGGAACGGGCGGGCTACACCTTC. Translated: CASSSYRERAGYTF.

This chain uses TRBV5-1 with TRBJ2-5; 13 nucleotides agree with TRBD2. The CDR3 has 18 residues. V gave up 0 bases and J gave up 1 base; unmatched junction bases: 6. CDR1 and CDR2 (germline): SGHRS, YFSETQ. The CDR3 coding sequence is TGCGCCAGCAGCTTGGCCGGGACTAGCGGGGACCTCCAAGAGACCCAGTACTTC. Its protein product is CASSLAGTSGDLQETQYF.